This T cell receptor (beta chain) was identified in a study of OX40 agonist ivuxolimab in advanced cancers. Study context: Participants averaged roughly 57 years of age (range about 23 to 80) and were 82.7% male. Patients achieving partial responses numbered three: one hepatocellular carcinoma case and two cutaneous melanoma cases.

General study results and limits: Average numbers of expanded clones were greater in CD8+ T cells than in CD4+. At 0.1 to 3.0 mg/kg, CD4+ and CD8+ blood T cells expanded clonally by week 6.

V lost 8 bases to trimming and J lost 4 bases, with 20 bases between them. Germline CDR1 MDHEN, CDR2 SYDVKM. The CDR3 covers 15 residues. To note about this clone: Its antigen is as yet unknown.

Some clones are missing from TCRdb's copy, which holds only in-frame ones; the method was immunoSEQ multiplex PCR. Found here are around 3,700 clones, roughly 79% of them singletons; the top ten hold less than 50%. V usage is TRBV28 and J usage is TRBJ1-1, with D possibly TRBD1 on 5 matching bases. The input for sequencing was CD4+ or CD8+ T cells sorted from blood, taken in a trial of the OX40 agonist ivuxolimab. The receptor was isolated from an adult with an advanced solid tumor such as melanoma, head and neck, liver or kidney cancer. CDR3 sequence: CASSWALGLTTEAFF. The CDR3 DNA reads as TGTGCCAGCTCATGGGCACTGGGGCTGACCACTGAAGCTTTCTTT.